This T cell receptor (beta chain) emerged from a study of blood T cell repertoires in COVID-19. Whole-study context: In each case, the material was cDNA or gDNA derived from T cells, B-cell-depleted T cells, or PBMCs.

In the original workflow: Amplification of reference gene primers was used by the study to estimate nucleated cell counts. Sequenced by immunoSEQ multiplex PCR; TCRdb stores in-frame clones only, minus some. V, J and clone size are those of that table, while D and trimming were read from the DNA. The sample records about 260,000 clones, roughly 80% being singletons. The CDR3 covers 15 residues. V was trimmed by 6 bases and J by 4 bases, leaving 16 bases between them. Germline CDR1 and CDR2: SGHDN and FVKESK. Source material: peripheral blood. The rearrangement links TRBV14 to TRBJ2-1; D possibly corresponds to TRBD1 (6 bases). The receptor's source is a man between 60 and 75 years old with acute or convalescent COVID-19. In DNA form, the CDR3 reads TGTGCCAGCAGTCCCCAGGGGCCTGTTTACAATGAGCAGTTCTTC. Translating gives CASSPQGPVYNEQFF.